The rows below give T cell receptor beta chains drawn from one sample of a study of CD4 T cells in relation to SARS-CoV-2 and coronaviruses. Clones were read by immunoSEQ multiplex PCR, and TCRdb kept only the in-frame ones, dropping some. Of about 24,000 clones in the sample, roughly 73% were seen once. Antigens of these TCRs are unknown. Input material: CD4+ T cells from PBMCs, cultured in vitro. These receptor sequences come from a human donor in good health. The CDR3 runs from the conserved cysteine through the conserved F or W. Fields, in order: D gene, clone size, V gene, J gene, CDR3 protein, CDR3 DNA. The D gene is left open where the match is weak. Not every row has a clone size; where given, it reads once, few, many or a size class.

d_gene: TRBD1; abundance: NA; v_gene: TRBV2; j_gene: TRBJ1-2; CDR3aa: CASTGQGANYGYTF; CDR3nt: TGTGCCAGCACTGGGCAGGGGGCGAACTATGGCTACACCTTC
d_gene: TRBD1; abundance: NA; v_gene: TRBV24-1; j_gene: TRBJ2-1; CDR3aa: CATSERTTGGRKGQFF; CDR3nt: TGTGCCACCAGTGAGAGGACGACAGGGGGCAGAAAGGGGCAGTTCTTC
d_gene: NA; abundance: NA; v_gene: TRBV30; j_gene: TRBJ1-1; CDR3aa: CAWNWLYGEAFF; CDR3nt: TGTGCCTGGAATTGGCTGTACGGTGAAGCTTTCTTT
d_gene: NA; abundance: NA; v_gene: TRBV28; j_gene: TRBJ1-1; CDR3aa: CASRPGGTEAFF; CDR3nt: TGTGCCAGCAGACCGGGCGGCACTGAAGCTTTCTTT
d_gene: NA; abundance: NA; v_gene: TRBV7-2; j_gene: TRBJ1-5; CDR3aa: CASTFSPNQPQHF; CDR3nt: TGTGCCAGCACCTTCAGTCCCAATCAGCCCCAGCATTTT
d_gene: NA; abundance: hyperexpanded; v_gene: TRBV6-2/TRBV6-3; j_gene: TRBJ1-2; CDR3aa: CASSSSGLTRSYGYTF; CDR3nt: TGTGCCAGCAGTTCCTCGGGTCTCACTAGGTCCTATGGCTACACCTTC
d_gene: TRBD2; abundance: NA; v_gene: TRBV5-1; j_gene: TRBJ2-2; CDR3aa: CASSLAGGPGELFF; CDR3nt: TGCGCCAGCAGCTTGGCGGGGGGGCCCGGGGAGCTGTTTTTT
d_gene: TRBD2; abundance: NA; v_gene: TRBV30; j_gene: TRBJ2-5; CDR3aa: CAWRLGTSRKETQYF; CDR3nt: TGTGCCTGGAGGCTCGGGACTAGCCGGAAAGAGACCCAGTACTTC
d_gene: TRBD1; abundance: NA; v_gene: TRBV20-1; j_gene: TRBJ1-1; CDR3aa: CSASGQGSGTEAFF; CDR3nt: TGCAGTGCTAGTGGACAGGGGAGCGGAACTGAAGCTTTCTTT
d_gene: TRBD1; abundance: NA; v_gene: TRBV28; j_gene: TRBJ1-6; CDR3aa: CASSSGGSGNSPLHF; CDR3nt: TGTGCCAGCAGCTCAGGGGGCTCCGGTAATTCACCCCTCCACTTT
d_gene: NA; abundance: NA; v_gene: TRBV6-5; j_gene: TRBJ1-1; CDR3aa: CASSQDPKGTEAFF; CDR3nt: TGTGCCAGCAGTCAGGACCCGAAGGGCACTGAAGCTTTCTTT
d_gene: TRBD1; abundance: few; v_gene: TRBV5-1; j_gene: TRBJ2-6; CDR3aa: CASSQLQTGYSGANVLTF; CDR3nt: TGCGCCAGCAGCCAACTTCAGACAGGGTACTCCGGGGCCAACGTCCTGACTTTC
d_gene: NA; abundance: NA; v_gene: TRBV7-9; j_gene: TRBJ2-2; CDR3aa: CASTPVKLRANTGELFF; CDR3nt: TGTGCCAGCACCCCGGTCAAATTGAGGGCTAACACCGGGGAGCTGTTTTTT
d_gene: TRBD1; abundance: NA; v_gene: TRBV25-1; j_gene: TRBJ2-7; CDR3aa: CASGETGVYEQYF; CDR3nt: TGTGCCAGCGGAGAGACAGGGGTCTACGAGCAGTACTTC
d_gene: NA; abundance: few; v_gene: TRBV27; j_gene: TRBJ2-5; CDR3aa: CASSFQGETQYF; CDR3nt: TGTGCCAGCAGTTTCCAAGGAGAGACCCAGTACTTC
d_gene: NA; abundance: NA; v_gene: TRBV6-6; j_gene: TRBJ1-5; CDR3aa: CASSTGSVNSNQPQHF; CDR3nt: TGTGCCAGCAGCACCGGGTCGGTCAATAGCAATCAGCCCCAGCATTTT
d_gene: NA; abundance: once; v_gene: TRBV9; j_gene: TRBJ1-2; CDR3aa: CASSVESAAAFGGYTF; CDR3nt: TGTGCCAGCAGCGTAGAATCGGCAGCAGCTTTTGGGGGCTACACCTTC
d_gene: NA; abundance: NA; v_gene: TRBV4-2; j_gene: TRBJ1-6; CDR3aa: CASRQGYSYNSPLHF; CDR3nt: TGTGCCAGCAGACAAGGGTACTCCTATAATTCACCCCTCCACTTT
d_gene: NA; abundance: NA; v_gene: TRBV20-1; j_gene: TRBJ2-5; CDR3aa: CSASLQTPQTQYF; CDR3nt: TGCAGTGCTAGTCTGCAGACCCCTCAGACCCAGTACTTC
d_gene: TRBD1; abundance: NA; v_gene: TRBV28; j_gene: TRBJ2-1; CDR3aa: CASSPPGQGVEQFF; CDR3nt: TGTGCCAGCAGTCCACCGGGACAGGGTGTTGAGCAGTTCTTC
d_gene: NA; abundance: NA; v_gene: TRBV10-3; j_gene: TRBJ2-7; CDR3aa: CAALPGLKPGDEQYF; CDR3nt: TGTGCCGCCTTACCCGGATTGAAACCAGGGGACGAGCAGTACTTC
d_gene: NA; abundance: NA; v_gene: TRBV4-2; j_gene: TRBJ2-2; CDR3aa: CASSHEPTGPSAGELFF; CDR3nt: TGTGCCAGCAGCCACGAACCGACAGGACCGAGCGCCGGGGAGCTGTTTTTT
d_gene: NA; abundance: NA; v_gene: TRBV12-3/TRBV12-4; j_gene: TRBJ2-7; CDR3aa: CASSLFKWNEQYF; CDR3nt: TGTGCCAGCAGTTTGTTTAAATGGAACGAGCAGTACTTC